Below are 3 T cell receptor beta chains sequenced from a single sample in a study of cytomegalovirus exposure and HLA in healthy donors. PCR amplification relied on 60 Vbeta primers (plus 13 Jbeta primers). Assay: immunoSEQ multiplex PCR; the TCRdb copy retains only in-frame clones and omits some. The repertoire consists of about 210,000 clones, with roughly 78% occurring once and the leading ten covering less than 0.6%. Sequencing was carried out using PBMCs. These receptors were obtained from a boy aged 10-17 years in good health and CMV-seronegative.

The table lists this clone with a few counts. The chain carries TRBV7-6 and TRBJ1-1, with D maybe TRBD1 (6 bases). Trimming took off 1 base at V and 3 bases at J, with 12 bases between the two ends. Germline assignment: CDR1 SGHVS and CDR2 FNYEAQ. This CDR3 spans 15 amino acids. The CDR3 bases are TGTGCCAGCAGCTTAGGGACAGTAGAGGACACTGAAGCTTTCTTT. Amino acids: CASSLGTVEDTEAFF.

Concerning this clone itself: Mismatch with germline at one junction end may stem from a read error. The chain links TRBV5-1 to TRBJ2-7; 14 bases are a match to TRBD2. The germline V gene encodes CDR1 SGHRS and CDR2 YFSETQ. CDR3 size: 17 residues. The DNA of the CDR3 is TGCGCCAGCAGCTTGGAGCGGGGACTAGCGGGGGTGTACGAGCAGCACTTC. As protein: CASSLERGLAGVYEQHF.

The chain carries TRBV11-2 and TRBJ1-2; D might be TRBD1 (6 bases). Trimming stripped 6 bases from V and 2 bases from J, with 10 bases between. The CDR3 has 13 amino acids. Germline CDR1 and CDR2: SGHAT and FQNNGV. This CDR3 is CASRHTGNYGYTF. For the CDR3, the DNA is TGTGCCAGCAGACATACAGGGAACTATGGCTACACCTTC.